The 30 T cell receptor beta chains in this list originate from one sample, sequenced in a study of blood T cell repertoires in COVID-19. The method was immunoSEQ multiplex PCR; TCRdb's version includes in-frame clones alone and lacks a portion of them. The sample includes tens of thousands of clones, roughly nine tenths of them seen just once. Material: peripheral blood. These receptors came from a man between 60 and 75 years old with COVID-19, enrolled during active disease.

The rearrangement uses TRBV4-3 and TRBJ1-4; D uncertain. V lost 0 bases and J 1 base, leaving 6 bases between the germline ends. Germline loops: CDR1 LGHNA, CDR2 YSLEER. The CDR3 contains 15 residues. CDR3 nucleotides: TGCGCCAGCAGCCAAGAATACAGAACTAATGAAAAACTGTTTTTT. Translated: CASSQEYRTNEKLFF.

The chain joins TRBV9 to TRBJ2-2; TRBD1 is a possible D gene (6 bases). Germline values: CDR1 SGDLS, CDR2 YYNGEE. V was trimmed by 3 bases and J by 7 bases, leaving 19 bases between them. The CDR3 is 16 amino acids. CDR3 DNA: TGTGCCAGCAGCGATACAGGGCCCCTCGCGGGCGGGGAGCTGTTTTTT. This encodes CASSDTGPLAGGELFF.

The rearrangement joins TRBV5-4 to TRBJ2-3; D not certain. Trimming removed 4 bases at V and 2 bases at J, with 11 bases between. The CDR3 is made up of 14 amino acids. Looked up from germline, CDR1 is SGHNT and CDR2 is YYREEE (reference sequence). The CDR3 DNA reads TGTGCCAGCAGCGCTTCAGCGCCCACAGATACGCAGTATTTT. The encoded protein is CASSASAPTDTQYF.

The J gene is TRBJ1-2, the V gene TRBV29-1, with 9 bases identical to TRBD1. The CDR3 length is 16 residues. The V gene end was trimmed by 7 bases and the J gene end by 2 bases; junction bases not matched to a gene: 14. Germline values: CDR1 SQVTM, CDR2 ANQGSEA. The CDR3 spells CSARTGVFYQNYGYTF. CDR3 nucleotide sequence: TGCAGCGCCAGGACAGGGGTCTTTTACCAAAACTATGGCTACACCTTC.

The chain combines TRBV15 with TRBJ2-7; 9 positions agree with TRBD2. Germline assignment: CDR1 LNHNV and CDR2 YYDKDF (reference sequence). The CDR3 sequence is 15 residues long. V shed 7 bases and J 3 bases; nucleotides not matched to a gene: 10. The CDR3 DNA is TGTGCCACCACGGCAACGCGGGAGGGTCGCTACGAGCAGTACTTC. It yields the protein CATTATREGRYEQYF.

The DNA for the CDR3 is TGTGCCAGCAGTCAGGGGCTCCAGACCCGCACTGAAGCTTTCTTT. It encodes CASSQGLQTRTEAFF. The rearrangement uses TRBV6-2 or TRBV6-3 and TRBJ1-1, with D maybe TRBD1 (6 bases). The ends were cut back, 5 bases at V and 4 bases at J, with 17 bases in the middle. The CDR3 consists of 15 residues. CDR1 MNHEY and CDR2 SVGEGT come from the germline V gene.

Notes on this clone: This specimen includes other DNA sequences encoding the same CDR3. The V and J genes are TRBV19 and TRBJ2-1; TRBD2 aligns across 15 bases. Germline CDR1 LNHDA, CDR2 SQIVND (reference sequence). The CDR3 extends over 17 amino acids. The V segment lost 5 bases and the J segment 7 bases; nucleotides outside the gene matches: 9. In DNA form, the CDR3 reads TGTGCCAGTAGTCCCGGACTAGCGGGAGGGCCGGGGAATGAGCAGTTCTTC. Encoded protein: CASSPGLAGGPGNEQFF. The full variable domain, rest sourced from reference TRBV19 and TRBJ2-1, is DGGITQSPKYLFRKEGQNVTLSCEQNLNHDAMYWYRQDPGQGLRLIYYSQIVNDFQKGDIAEGYSVSREKKESFPLTVTSAQKNPTAFYLCASSPGLAGGPGNEQFFGPGTRLTVL.

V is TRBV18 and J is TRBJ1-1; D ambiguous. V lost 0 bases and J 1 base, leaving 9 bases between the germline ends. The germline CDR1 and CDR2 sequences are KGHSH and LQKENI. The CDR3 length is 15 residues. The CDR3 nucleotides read TGTGCCAGCTCACCACCAGGCCAGGCGAACACTGAAGCTTTCTTT. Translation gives CASSPPGQANTEAFF.

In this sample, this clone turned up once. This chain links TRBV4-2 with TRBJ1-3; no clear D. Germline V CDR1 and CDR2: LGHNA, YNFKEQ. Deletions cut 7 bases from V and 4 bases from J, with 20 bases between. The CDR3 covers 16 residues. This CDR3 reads CASKMAGPTGGNTIYF. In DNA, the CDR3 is TGTGCCAGCAAAATGGCCGGCCCAACGGGAGGAAACACCATATATTTT.

The CDR3 nucleotides read TGTGCCAGCAGTTCCGACAGTGCAGTCGCCTATAATTCACCCCTCCACTTT. The encoded protein is CASSSDSAVAYNSPLHF. The rearrangement joins TRBV27 to TRBJ1-6, with D possibly being TRBD1 (5 bases). V lost 4 bases and J 2 bases, leaving 15 bases between the germline ends. In germline, CDR1 is MNHEY, CDR2 SMNVEV (reference sequence). This CDR3 contains 17 residues.

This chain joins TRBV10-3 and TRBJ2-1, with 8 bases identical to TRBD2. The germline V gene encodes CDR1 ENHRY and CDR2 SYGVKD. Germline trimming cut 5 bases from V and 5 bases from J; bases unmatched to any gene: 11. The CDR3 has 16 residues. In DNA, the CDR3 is TGTGCCATCAGTAAGAATCCGGGACTAGATAACAATGAGCAGTTCTTC. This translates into CAISKNPGLDNNEQFF.

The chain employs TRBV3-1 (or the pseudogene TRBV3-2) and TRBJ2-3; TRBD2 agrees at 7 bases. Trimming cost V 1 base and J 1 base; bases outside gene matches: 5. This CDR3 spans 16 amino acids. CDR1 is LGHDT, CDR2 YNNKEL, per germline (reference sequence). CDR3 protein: CASSQAAGTGTDTQYF. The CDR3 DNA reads TGTGCCAGCAGCCAAGCAGCGGGAACGGGCACAGATACGCAGTATTTT.

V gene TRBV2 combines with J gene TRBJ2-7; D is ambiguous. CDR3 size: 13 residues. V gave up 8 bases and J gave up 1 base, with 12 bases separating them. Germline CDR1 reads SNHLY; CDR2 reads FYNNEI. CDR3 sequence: CASHYTRSYEQYF. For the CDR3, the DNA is TGTGCCAGCCATTACACGAGGTCCTACGAGCAGTACTTC.

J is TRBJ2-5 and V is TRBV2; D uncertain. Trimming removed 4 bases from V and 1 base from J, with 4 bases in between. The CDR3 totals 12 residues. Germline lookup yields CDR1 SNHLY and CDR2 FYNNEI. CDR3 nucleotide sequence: TGTGCCAGCAGTGTTAGCCAAGAGACCCAGTACTTC. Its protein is CASSVSQETQYF.

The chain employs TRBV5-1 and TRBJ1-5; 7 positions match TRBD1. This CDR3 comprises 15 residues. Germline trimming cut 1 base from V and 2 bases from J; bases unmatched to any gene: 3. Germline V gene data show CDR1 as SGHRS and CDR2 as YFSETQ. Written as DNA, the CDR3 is TGCGCCAGCAGCTTGAATGGACAGGGCAATCAGCCCCAGCATTTT. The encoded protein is CASSLNGQGNQPQHF.

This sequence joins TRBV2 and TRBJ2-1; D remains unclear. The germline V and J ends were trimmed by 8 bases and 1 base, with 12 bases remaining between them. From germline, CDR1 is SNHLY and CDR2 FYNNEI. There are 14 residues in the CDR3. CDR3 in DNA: TGTGCCAGCGGCCGACTGTCGTCCTACAATGAGCAGTTCTTC. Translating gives CASGRLSSYNEQFF.

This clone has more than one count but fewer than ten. This chain's CDR3 is CASSQMTSSADTQYF. DNA for the CDR3: TGCGCCAGCAGCCAGATGACTAGTTCTGCAGATACGCAGTATTTT. The gene calls are TRBV4-3 and TRBJ2-3, with a possible D match to TRBD2 (6 bases). There are 15 residues in the CDR3. V was pared by 3 bases and J by 4 bases, with 14 bases between. The germline V gene encodes CDR1 LGHNA and CDR2 YSLEER.

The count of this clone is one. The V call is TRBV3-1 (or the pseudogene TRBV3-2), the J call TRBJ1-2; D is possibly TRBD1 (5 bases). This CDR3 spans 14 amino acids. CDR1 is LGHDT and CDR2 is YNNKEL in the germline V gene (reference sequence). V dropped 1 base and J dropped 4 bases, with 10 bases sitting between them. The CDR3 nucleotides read TGTGCCAGCAGCCAAGCAGGGATTCGCTATGGCTACACCTTC. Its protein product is CASSQAGIRYGYTF.

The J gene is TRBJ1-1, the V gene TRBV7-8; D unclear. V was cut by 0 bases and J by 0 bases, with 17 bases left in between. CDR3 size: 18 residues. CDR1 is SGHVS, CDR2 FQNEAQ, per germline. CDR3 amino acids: CASSLAGLPRRMNTEAFF. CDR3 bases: TGTGCCAGCAGCTTAGCAGGACTCCCCCGGAGAATGAACACTGAAGCTTTCTTT.

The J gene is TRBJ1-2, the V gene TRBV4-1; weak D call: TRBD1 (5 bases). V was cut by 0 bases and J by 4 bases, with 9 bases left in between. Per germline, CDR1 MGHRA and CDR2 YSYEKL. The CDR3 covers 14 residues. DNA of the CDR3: TGCGCCAGCAGCCAAGATCCGGGGGGCTATGGCTACACCTTC. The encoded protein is CASSQDPGGYGYTF.

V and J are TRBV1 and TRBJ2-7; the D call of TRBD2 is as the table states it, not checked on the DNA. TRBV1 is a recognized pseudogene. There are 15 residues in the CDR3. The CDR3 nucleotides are TGCACCAGCAGCCAAGATCGGGGAGACTTCTACGAGCAGTACTTC. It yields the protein CTSSQDRGDFYEQYF.

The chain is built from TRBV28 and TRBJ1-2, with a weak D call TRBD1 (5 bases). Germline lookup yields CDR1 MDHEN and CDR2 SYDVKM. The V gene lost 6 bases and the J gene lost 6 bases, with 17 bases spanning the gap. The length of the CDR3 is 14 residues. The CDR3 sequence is CASSRRDLTHGYTF. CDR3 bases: TGTGCCAGCAGCCGCAGGGATCTAACCCATGGCTACACCTTC.

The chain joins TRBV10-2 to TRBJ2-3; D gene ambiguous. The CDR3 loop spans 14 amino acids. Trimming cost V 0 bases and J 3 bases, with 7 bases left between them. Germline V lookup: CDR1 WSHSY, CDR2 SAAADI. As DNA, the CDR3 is TGCGCCAGCAGTGAGTCGGTACGGACAGATACGCAGTATTTT. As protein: CASSESVRTDTQYF.

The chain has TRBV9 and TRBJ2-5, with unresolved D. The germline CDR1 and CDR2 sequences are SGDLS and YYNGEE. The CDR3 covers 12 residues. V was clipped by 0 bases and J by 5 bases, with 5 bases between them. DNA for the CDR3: TGTGCCAGCAGCGTAGCTCGGGAGACCCAGTACTTC. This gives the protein CASSVARETQYF.

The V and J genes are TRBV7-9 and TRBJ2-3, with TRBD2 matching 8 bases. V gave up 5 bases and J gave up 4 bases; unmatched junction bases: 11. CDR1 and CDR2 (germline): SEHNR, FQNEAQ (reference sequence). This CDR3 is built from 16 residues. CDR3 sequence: CASSRISGRGADTQYF. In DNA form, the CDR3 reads TGTGCCAGCAGCCGCATCAGCGGGAGAGGGGCAGATACGCAGTATTTT.

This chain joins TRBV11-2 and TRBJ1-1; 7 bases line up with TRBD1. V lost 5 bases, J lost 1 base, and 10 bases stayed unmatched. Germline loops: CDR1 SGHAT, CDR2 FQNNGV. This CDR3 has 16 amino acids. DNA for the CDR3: TGTGCCAGCAGCCTCCGACAGGGACTAGAGAACACTGAAGCTTTCTTT. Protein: CASSLRQGLENTEAFF.

DNA for the CDR3: TGTGCCAGCAGTGAGACAGGGGACCGAAACACCATATATTTT. Protein: CASSETGDRNTIYF. The chain links TRBV25-1 to TRBJ1-3, with 8 bases that match TRBD1. With 3 bases clipped from V and 5 bases from J, the junction kept 3 bases outside the gene matches. This CDR3 is built from 14 residues. Germline-derived CDR1 and CDR2 are MGHDK and SYGVNS. The whole variable domain, remainder taken from reference TRBV25-1 and TRBJ1-3, is EADIYQTPRYLVIGTGKKITLECSQTMGHDKMYWYQQDPGMELHLIHYSYGVNSTEKGDLSSESTVSRIRTEHFPLTLESARPSHTSQYLCASSETGDRNTIYFGEGSWLTVV.

The CDR3, as DNA: TGTGCCAGCAGCTTGAGTAGCGGTAGCACAGATACGCAGTATTTT. It is translated as CASSLSSGSTDTQYF. J is TRBJ2-3 and V is TRBV7-8; tentatively, D is TRBD2 (6 bases). The CDR3 is 15 residues long. Trimming took off 3 bases at V and 0 bases at J, with 10 bases between the two ends. Germline-derived CDR1 and CDR2 are SGHVS and FQNEAQ.

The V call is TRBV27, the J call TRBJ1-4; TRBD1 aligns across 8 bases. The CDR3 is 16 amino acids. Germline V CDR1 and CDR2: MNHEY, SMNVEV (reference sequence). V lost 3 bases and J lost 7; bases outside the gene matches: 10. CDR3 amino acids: CASSFDGQGTPEKLFF. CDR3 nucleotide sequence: TGTGCCAGCAGTTTTGATGGACAGGGTACTCCTGAAAAACTGTTTTTT.

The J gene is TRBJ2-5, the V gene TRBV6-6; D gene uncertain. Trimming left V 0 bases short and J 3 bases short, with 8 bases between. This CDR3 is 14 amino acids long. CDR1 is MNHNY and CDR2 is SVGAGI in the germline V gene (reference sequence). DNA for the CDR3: TGTGCCAGCAGTTACTCGAATCGGGAAGAGACCCAGTACTTC. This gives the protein CASSYSNREETQYF.